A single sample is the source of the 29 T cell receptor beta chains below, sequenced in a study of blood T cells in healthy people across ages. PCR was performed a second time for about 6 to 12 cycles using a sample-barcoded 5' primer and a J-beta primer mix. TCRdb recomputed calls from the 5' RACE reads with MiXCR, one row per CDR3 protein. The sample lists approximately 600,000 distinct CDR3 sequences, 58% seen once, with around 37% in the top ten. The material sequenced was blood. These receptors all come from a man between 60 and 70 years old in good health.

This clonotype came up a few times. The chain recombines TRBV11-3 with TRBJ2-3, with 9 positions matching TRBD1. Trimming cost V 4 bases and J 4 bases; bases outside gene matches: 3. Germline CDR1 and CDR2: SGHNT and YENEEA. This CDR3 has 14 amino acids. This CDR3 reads CASSSGQGADTQYF. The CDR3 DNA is TGTGCCAGCAGCTCGGGACAGGGTGCAGATACGCAGTATTTT.

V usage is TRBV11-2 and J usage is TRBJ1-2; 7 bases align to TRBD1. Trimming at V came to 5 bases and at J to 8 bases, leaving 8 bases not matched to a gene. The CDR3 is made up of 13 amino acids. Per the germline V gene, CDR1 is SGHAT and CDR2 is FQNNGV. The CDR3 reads CASSQGQASGYTF. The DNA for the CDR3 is TGTGCCAGCAGCCAAGGACAGGCTAGCGGCTACACCTTC. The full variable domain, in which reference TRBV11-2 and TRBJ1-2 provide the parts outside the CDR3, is EAGVAQSPRYKIIEKRQSVAFWCNPISGHATLYWYQQILGQGPKLLIQFQNNGVVDDSQLPKDRFSAERLKGVDSTLKIQPAKLEDSAVYLCASSQGQASGYTFGSGTRLTVV.

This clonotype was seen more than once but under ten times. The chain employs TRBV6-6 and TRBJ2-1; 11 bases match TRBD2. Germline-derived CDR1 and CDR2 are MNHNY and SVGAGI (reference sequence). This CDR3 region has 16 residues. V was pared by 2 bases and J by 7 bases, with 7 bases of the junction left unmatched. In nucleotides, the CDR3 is TGTGCCAGCAGTTACAGTAGCGGGGGGGCAGGTAATGAGCAGTTCTTC. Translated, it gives CASSYSSGGAGNEQFF.

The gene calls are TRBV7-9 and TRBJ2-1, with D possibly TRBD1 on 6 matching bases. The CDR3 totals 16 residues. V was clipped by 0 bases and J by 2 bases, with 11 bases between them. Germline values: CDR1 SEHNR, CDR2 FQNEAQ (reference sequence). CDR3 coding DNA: TGTGCCAGCAGCTTAGCGGTGGGGGCCACCTACAATGAGCAGTTCTTC. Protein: CASSLAVGATYNEQFF.

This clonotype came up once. The CDR3 DNA reads as TGTGCCAGCAGCCCTCCAGAGGGTCCCCTTTCTAACTATGGCTACACCTTC. It encodes CASSPPEGPLSNYGYTF. V is TRBV13 and J is TRBJ1-2; D not resolved. Per germline, CDR1 PRHDT and CDR2 FYEKMQ (reference sequence). V gave up 5 bases and J gave up 0 bases, with 19 bases separating them. The CDR3 is made up of 17 amino acids. The full variable domain, its missing parts supplied by reference TRBV13 and TRBJ1-2, is AAGVIQSPRHLIKEKRETATLKCYPIPRHDTVYWYQQGPGQDPQFLISFYEKMQSDKGSIPDRFSAQQFSDYHSELNMSSLELGDSALYFCASSPPEGPLSNYGYTFGSGTRLTVV.

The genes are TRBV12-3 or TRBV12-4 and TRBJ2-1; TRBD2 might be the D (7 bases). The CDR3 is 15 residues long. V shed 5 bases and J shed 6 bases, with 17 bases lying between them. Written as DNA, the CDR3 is TGTGCCAGCAGTCCCGGGGGGCCCCGGGGCAATGAGCAGTTCTTC. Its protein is CASSPGGPRGNEQFF.

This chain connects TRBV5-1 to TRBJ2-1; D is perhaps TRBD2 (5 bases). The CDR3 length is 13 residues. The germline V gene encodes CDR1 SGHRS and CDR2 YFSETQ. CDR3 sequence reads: CASRRGTEGEQFF. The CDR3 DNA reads TGCGCTAGCCGTCGGGGAACGGAAGGTGAGCAGTTCTTC.

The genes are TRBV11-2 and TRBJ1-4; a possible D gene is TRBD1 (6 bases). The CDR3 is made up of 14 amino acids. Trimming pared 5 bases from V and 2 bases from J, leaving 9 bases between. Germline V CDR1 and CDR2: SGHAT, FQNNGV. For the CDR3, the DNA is TGTGCCAGCAGCGCCAGGGGTACTAATGAAAAACTGTTTTTT. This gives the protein CASSARGTNEKLFF.

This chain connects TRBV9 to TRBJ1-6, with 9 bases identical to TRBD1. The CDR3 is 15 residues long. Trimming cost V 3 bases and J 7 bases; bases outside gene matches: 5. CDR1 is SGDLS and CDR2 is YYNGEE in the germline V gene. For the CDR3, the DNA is TGTGCCAGCAGCGCCCCCGGGACAGGGAATTCACCCCTCCACTTT. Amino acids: CASSAPGTGNSPLHF. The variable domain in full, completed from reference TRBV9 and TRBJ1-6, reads DSGVTQTPKHLITATGQRVTLRCSPRSGDLSVYWYQQSLDQGLQFLIQYYNGEERAKGNILERFSAQQFPDLHSELNLSSLELGDSALYFCASSAPGTGNSPLHFGNGTRLTVT.

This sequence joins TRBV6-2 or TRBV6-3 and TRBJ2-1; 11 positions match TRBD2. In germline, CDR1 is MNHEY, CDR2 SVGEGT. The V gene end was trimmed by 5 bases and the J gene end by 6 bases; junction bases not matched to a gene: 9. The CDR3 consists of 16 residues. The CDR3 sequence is CASSPMLAGGVNEQFF. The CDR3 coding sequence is TGTGCCAGCAGTCCGATGCTAGCGGGGGGTGTCAATGAGCAGTTCTTC.

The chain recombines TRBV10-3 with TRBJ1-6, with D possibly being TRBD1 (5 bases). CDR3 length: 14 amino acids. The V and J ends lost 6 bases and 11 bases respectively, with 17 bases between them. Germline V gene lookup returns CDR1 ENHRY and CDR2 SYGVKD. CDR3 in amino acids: CAIRAGNGYPPLHF. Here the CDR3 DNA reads TGTGCCATCAGGGCAGGGAATGGATATCCACCCCTCCACTTT.

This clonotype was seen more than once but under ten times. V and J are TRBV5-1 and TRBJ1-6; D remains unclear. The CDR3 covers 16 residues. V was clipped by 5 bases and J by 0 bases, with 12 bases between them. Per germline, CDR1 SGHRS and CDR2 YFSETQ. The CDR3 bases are TGCGCCAGCAGGGACGGTTATAGCTCCTATAATTCACCCCTCCACTTT. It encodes CASRDGYSSYNSPLHF.

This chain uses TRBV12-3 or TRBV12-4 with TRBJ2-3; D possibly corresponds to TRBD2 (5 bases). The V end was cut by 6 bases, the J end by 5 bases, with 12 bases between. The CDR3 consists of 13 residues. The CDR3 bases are TGTGCCAGCAGAGAGGGCTGGGGAGATACGCAGTATTTT. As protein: CASREGWGDTQYF.

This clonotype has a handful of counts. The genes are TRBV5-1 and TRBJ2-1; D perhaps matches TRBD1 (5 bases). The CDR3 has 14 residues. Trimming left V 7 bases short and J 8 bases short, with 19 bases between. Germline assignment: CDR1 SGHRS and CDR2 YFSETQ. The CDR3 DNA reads TGCGCCAGCTTCCGAACGACAGTTGGGGATGAGCAGTTCTTC. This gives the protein CASFRTTVGDEQFF.

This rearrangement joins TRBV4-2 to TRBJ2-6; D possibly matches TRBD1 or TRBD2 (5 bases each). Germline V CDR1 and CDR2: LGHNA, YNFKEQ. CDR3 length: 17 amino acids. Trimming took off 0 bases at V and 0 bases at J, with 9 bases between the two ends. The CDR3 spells CASSQDQGRSGANVLTF. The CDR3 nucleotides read TGTGCCAGCAGCCAAGACCAGGGACGCTCTGGGGCCAACGTCCTGACTTTC.

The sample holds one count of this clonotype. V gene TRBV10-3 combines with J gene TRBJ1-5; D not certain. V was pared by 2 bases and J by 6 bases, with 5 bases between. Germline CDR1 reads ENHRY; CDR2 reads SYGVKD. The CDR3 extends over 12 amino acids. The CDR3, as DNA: TGTGCCATCAGTGAGCCTGGTCAGCCCCAGCATTTT. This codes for CAISEPGQPQHF.

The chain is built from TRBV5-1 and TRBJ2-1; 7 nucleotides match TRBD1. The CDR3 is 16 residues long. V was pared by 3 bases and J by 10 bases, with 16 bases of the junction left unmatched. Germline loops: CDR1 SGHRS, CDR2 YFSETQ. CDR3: CASSSGLGQASGEQFF. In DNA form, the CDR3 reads TGCGCCAGCAGCTCGGGGTTAGGACAGGCGTCAGGGGAGCAGTTCTTC.

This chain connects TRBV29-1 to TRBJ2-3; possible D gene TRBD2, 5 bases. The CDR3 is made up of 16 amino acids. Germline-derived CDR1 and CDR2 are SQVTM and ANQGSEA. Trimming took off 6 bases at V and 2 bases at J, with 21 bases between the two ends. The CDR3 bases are TGCAGCGTCCCACCCGTAGCGACGGGTCCCACAGATACGCAGTATTTT. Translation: CSVPPVATGPTDTQYF.

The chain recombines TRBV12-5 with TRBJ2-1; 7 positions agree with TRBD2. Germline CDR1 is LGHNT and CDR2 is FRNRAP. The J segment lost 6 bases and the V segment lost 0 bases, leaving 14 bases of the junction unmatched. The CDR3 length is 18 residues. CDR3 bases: TGTGCTAGTGGTTTGGTACTGGGGGGGACTACTTGGGTCAATGAGCAGTTCTTC. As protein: CASGLVLGGTTWVNEQFF.

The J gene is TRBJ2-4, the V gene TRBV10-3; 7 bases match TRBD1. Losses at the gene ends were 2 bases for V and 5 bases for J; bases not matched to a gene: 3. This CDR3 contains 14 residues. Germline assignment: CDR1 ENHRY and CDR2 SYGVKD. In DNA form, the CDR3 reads TGTGCCATCAGTGAGACCGGGACAGAAAACATTCAGTACTTC. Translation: CAISETGTENIQYF.

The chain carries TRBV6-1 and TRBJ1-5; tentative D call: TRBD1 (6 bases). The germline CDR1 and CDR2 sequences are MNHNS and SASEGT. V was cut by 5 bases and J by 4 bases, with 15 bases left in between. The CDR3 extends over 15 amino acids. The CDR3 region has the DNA TGTGCCAGCAGTTCGGCCCAGGGGCTTAATCAGCCCCAGCATTTT. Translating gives CASSSAQGLNQPQHF.

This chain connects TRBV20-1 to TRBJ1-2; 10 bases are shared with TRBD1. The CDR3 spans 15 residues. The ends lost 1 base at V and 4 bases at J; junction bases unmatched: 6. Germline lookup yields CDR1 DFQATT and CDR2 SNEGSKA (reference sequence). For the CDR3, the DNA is TGCAGTGCTAGAGCTCCGGGACAGGGGCGCTATGGCTACACCTTC. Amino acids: CSARAPGQGRYGYTF.

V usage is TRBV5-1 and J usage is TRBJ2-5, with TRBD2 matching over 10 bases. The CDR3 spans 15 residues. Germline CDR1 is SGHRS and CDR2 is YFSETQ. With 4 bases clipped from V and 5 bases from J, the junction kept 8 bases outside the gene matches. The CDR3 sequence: CASSRSSGGQETQYF. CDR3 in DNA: TGCGCCAGCAGCCGGTCTAGCGGGGGACAGGAGACCCAGTACTTC.

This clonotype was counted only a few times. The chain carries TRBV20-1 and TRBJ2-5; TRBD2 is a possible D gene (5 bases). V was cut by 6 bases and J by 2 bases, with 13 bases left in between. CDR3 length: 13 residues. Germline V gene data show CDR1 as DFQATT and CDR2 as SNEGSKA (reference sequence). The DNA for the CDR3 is TGCAGTGCCCGCGGACTCGAGCAAGAGACCCAGTACTTC. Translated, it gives CSARGLEQETQYF.

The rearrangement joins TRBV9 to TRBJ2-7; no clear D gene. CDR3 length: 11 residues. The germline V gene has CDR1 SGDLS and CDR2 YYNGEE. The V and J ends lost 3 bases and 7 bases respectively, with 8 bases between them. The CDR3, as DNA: TGTGCCAGCAGCGACTACAATGAGCAGTACTTC. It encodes CASSDYNEQYF.

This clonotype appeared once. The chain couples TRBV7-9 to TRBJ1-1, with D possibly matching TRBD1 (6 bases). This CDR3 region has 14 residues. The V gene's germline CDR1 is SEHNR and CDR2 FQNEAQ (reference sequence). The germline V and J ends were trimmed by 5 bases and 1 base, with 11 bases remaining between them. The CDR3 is CASSAGHQNTEAFF. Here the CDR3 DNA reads TGTGCCAGCAGCGCGGGACACCAGAACACTGAAGCTTTCTTT.

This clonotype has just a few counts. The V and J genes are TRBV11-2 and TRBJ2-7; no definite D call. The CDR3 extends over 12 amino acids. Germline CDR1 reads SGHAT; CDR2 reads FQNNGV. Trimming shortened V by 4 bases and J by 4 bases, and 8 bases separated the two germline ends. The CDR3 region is CASSSRDYEQYF. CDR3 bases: TGTGCCAGCAGCTCTAGGGATTACGAGCAGTACTTC.

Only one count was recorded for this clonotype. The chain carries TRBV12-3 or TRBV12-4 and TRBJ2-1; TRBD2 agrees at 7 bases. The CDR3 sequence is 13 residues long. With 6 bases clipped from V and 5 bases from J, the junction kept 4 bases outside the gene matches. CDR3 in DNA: TGTGCCAGCAGGTCTAGCGGCAACAATGAGCAGTTCTTC. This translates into CASRSSGNNEQFF.

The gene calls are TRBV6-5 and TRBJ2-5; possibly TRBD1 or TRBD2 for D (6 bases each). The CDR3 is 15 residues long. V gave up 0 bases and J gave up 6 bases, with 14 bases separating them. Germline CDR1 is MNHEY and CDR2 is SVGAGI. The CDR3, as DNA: TGTGCCAGCAGTTACTCCCTGGAGGGGGGACAGACCCAGTACTTC. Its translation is CASSYSLEGGQTQYF.